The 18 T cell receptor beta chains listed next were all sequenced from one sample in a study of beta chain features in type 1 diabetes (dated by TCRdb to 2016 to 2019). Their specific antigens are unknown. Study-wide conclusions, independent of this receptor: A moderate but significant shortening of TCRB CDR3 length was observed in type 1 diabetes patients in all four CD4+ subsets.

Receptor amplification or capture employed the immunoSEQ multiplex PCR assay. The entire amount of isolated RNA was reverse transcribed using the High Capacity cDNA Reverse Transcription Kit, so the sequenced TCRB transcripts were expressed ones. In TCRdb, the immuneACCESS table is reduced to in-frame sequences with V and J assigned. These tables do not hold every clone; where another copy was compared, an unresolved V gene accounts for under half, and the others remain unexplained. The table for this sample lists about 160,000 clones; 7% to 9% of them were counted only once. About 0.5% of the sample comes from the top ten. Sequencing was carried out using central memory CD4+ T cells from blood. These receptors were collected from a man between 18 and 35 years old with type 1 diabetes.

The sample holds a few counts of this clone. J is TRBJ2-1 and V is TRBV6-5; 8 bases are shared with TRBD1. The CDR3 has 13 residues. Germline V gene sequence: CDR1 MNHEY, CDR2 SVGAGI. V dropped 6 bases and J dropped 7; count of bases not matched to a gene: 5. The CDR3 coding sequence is TGTGCCAGCAGGCGGACAGGGTGGAATGAGCAGTTCTTC. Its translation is CASRRTGWNEQFF.

In DNA form, the CDR3 reads TGTGCCAGCAGCTCCGGGGGGGCCGCTACCGGGGAGCTGTTTTTT. This codes for CASSSGGAATGELFF. The gene calls are TRBV5-4 and TRBJ2-2; 8 bases match TRBD2. The trim removed 3 bases at V and 5 bases at J, leaving 6 bases unmatched. Germline V lookup: CDR1 SGHNT, CDR2 YYREEE (reference sequence). The CDR3 extends over 15 amino acids.

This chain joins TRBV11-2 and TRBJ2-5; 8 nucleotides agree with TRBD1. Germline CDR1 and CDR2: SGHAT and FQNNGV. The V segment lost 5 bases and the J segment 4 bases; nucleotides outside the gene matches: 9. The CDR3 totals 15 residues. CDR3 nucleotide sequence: TGTGCCAGCAGCCCCCAGGACAGGGTGCGAGAGACCCAGTACTTC. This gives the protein CASSPQDRVRETQYF.

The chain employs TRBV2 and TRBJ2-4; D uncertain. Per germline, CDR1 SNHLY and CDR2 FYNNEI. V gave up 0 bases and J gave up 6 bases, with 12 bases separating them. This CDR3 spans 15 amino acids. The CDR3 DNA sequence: TGTGCCAGCAGTGAAGCGATCTGGGCATCAAACATTCAGTACTTC. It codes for CASSEAIWASNIQYF.

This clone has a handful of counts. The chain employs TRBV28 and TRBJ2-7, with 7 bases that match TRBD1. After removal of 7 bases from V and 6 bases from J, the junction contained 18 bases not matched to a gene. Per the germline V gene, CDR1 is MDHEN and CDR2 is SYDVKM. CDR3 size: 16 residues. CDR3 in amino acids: CASTNLGQARAGEQYF. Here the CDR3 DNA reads TGTGCCAGCACCAACCTAGGACAGGCGCGAGCAGGCGAGCAGTACTTC.

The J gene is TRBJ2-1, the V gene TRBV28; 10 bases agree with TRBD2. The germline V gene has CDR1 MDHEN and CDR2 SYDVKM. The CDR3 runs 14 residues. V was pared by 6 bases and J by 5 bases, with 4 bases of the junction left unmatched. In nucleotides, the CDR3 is TGTGCCAGCAGACAGCTAGCGGGAGACAATGAGCAGTTCTTC. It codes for CASRQLAGDNEQFF. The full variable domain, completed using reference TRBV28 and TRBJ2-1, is DVKVTQSSRYLVKRTGEKVFLECVQDMDHENMFWYRQDPGLGLRLIYFSYDVKMKEKGDIPEGYSVSREKKERFSLILESASTNQTSMYLCASRQLAGDNEQFFGPGTRLTVL.

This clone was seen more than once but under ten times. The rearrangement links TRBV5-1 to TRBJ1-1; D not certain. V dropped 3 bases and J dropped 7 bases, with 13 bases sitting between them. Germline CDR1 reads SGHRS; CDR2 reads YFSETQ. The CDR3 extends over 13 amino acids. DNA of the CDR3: TGCGCCAGCAGCTCCGGTGATGCCGTTGAAGCTTTCTTT. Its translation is CASSSGDAVEAFF.

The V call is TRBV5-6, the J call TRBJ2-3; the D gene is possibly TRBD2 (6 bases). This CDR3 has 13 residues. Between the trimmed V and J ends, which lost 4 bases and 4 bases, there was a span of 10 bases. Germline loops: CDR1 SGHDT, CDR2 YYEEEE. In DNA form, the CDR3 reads TGTGCCAGCAGCCAACCGGGAGCAGATACGCAGTATTTT. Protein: CASSQPGADTQYF.

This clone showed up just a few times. For the CDR3, the DNA is TGTGCCAGTAGCGGGACAGGCGATTTCTATGGCTACACCTTC. It is translated as CASSGTGDFYGYTF. The rearrangement joins TRBV19 to TRBJ1-2; TRBD1 matches at 8 bases. Germline V lookup: CDR1 LNHDA, CDR2 SQIVND (reference sequence). This CDR3 has 14 amino acids. V trimming: 6 bases; J trimming: 4 bases; junction bases outside the gene matches: 7.

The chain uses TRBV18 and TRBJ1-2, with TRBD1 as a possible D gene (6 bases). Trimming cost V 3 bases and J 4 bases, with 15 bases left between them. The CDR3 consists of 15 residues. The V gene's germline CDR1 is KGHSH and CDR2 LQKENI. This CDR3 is CASSPGDTLSYGYTF. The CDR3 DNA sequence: TGTGCCAGCTCACCGGGGGACACGTTGAGCTATGGCTACACCTTC.

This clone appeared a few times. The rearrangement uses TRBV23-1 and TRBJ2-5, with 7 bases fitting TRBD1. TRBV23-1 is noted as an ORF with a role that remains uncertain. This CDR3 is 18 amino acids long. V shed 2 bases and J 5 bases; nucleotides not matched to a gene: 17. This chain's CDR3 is CASSQQLRQGWIEETQYF. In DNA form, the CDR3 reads TGCGCCAGCAGTCAACAGCTACGACAGGGATGGATTGAGGAGACCCAGTACTTC.

The CDR3 DNA is TGCGCCAGCAGCTCCGGGGGGGCAGATACGCAGTATTTT. It specifies CASSSGGADTQYF. The V and J genes are TRBV5-1 and TRBJ2-3, with 8 bases fitting TRBD2. This CDR3 comprises 13 residues. Germline CDR1 is SGHRS and CDR2 is YFSETQ. V lost 3 bases, J lost 4 bases, and 1 base stayed unmatched.

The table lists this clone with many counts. The CDR3 bases are TGCAGCGTTGAGGAGACCTCCGGAGATACGCAGTATTTT. Its translation: CSVEETSGDTQYF. This chain joins TRBV29-1 and TRBJ2-3; D is uncertain. This CDR3 is built from 13 residues. Germline-derived CDR1 and CDR2 are SQVTM and ANQGSEA. V was trimmed by 3 bases and J by 5 bases, leaving 12 bases between them.

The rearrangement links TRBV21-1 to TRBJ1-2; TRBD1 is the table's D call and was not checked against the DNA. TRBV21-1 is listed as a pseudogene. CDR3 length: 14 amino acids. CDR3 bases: TGTGCCAGCAGCAAAGCCAGGGATCACTATGGCTACACCTTC. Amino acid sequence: CASSKARDHYGYTF.

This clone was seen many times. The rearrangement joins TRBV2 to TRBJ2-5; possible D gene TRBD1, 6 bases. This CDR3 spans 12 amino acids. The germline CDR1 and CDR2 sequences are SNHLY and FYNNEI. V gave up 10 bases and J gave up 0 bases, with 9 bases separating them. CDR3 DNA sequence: TGTGCCAACCGGGACAACCAAGAGACCCAGTACTTC. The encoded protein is CANRDNQETQYF. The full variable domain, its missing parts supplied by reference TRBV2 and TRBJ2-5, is EPEVTQTPSHQVTQMGQEVILRCVPISNHLYFYWYRQILGQKVEFLVSFYNNEISEKSEIFDDQFSVERPDGSNFTLKIRSTKLEDSAMYFCANRDNQETQYFGPGTRLLVL.

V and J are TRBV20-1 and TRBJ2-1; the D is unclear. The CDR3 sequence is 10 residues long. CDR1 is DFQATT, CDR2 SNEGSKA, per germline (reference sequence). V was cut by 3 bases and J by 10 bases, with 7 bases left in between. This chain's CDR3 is CSASLQEQFF. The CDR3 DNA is TGCAGTGCTAGTTTACAGGAGCAGTTCTTC.

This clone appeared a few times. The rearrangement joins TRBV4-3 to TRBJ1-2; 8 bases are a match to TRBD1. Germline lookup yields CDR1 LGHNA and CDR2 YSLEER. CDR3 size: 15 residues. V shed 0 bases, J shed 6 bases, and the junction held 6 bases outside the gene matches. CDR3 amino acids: CASSQEWRQGNGYTF. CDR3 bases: TGCGCCAGCAGCCAAGAGTGGCGACAGGGGAATGGCTACACCTTC.

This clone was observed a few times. The CDR3 protein is CASSFLTAVNSPLHF. DNA of the CDR3: TGTGCCAGCAGTTTTTTGACGGCGGTCAATTCACCCCTCCACTTT. The chain joins TRBV27 to TRBJ1-6; D not certain. This CDR3 comprises 15 residues. Germline loops: CDR1 MNHEY, CDR2 SMNVEV (reference sequence). Trimming removed 3 bases from V and 7 bases from J, with 13 bases in between.